Each of the 4 T cell receptor beta chains below was sequenced from the same sample in a study of cytomegalovirus exposure and HLA in healthy donors. Primers included in the PCR were 60 Vbeta and 13 Jbeta primers. Profiling relied on immunoSEQ multiplex PCR, and the TCRdb table lists in-frame clones only, not all of them. The repertoire holds 160,000 or so clones, with about three quarters as singletons. The sample comprised PBMCs. These receptor sequences come from a woman aged 25 to 39 in good health and CMV-seronegative.

This clone came up a few times. The rearrangement joins TRBV5-6 to TRBJ2-7; D is possibly TRBD1 (7 bases). CDR3 length: 14 amino acids. Germline V CDR1 and CDR2: SGHDT, YYEEEE. The CDR3 is CADGEDRSSYEQYF. In nucleotides, the CDR3 is TGTGCAGACGGGGAGGACAGGAGCTCCTACGAGCAGTACTTC.

The chain joins TRBV5-1 to TRBJ1-1; 9 nucleotides agree with TRBD1. Germline trimming cut 4 bases from V and 5 bases from J; bases unmatched to any gene: 6. Germline-derived CDR1 and CDR2 are SGHRS and YFSETQ. The CDR3 contains 14 residues. The CDR3 loop is CASSLEGQGTEAFF. The DNA for the CDR3 is TGCGCCAGCAGCCTCGAGGGACAGGGTACTGAAGCTTTCTTT.

The chain is built from TRBV30 and TRBJ2-2; unclear D gene. Between the trimmed V and J ends, which lost 0 bases and 8 bases, there was a span of 4 bases. The CDR3 covers 11 residues. CDR1 is GTSNPN and CDR2 is SVGIG in the germline V gene (reference sequence). The CDR3 region has the DNA TGTGCCTGGAGTGTTTCAGGGGAGCTGTTTTTT. Translated: CAWSVSGELFF.

The chain combines TRBV30 with TRBJ2-5; 9 positions match TRBD2. The CDR3 has 15 residues. V was pared by 3 bases and J by 1 base, with 6 bases of the junction left unmatched. Germline V gene lookup returns CDR1 GTSNPN and CDR2 SVGIG (reference sequence). As DNA, the CDR3 is TGTGCCTGGAGGCTAGCGGGGTGGTCCCAAGAGACCCAGTACTTC. Protein sequence: CAWRLAGWSQETQYF.